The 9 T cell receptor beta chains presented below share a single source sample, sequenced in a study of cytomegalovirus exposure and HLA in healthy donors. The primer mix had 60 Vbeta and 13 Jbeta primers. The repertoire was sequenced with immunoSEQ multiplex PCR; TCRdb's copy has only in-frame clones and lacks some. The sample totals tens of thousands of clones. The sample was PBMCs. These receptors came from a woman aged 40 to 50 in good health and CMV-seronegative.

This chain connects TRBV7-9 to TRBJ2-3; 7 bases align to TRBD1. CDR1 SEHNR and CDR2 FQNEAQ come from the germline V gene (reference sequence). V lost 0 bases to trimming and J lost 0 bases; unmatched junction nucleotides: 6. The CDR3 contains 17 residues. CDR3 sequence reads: CASSLADRDSSTDTQYF. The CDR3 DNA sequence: TGTGCCAGCAGCTTAGCCGACAGGGATTCTAGCACAGATACGCAGTATTTT.

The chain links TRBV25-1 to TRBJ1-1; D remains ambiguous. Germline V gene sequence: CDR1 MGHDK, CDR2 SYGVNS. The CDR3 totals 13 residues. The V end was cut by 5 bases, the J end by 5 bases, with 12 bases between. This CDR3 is CASSIQAGTEAFF. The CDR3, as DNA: TGTGCCAGCAGTATCCAGGCGGGAACTGAAGCTTTCTTT.

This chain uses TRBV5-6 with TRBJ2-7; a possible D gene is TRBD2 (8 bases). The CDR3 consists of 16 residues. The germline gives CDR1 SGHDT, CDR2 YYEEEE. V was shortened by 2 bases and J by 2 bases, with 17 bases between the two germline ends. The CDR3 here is CASSFGAGRGPYEQYF. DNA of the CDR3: TGTGCCAGCAGCTTTGGCGCCGGGAGGGGGCCCTACGAGCAGTACTTC.

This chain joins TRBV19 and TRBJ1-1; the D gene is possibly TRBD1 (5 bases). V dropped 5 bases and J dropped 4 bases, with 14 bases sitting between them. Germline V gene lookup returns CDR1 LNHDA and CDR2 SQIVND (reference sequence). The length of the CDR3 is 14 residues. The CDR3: CASSEPTEATEAFF. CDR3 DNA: TGTGCCAGTAGTGAACCGACAGAGGCCACTGAAGCTTTCTTT. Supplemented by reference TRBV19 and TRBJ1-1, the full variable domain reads DGGITQSPKYLFRKEGQNVTLSCEQNLNHDAMYWYRQDPGQGLRLIYYSQIVNDFQKGDIAEGYSVSREKKESFPLTVTSAQKNPTAFYLCASSEPTEATEAFFGQGTRLTVV.

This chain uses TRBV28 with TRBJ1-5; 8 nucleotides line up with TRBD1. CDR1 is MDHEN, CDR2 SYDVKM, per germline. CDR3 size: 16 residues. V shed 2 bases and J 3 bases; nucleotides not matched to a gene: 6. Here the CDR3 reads CASSLAGRGLNQPQHF. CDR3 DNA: TGTGCCAGCAGTTTAGCGGGCAGGGGGCTCAATCAGCCCCAGCATTTT.

The CDR3, as DNA: TGTGCCCCCTCAACGGCGGACAGGGACGAGCAGTACTTC. Protein sequence: CAPSTADRDEQYF. V is TRBV5-4 and J is TRBJ2-7, with TRBD1 matching over 8 bases. Trimming at V came to 10 bases and at J to 5 bases, leaving 11 bases not matched to a gene. The CDR3 is 13 amino acids. Germline V gene lookup returns CDR1 SGHNT and CDR2 YYREEE (reference sequence).

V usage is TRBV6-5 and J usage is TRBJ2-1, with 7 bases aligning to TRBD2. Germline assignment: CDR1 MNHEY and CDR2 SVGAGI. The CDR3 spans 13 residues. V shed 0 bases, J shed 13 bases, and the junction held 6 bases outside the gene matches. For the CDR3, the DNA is TGTGCCAGCAGTTACTCCGGGCGGGGGTCACAGTTCTTC. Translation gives CASSYSGRGSQFF.

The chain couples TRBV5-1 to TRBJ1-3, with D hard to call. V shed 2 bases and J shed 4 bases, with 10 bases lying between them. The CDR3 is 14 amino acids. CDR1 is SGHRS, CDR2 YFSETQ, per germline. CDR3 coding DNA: TGCGCCAGCAGCTTTAACCTCGAGGGAAACACCATATATTTT. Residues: CASSFNLEGNTIYF. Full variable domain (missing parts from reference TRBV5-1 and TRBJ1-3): KAGVTQTPRYLIKTRGQQVTLSCSPISGHRSVSWYQQTPGQGLQFLFEYFSETQRNKGNFPGRFSGRQFSNSRSEMNVSTLELGDSALYLCASSFNLEGNTIYFGEGSWLTVV.

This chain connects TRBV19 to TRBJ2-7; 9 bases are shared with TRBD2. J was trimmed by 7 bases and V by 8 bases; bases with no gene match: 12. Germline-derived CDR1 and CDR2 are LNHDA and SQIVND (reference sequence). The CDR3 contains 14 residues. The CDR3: CASEYVAGEGEQYF. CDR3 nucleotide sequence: TGTGCCAGTGAGTACGTAGCGGGAGAGGGAGAGCAGTACTTC.